This TCR beta chain stems from a study of T cell responses to AZD1222 COVID-19 vaccine listed by TCRdb under 2021. About the study as a whole: AZD1222 recipients with second doses at about 4 weeks or about 12 weeks were pooled, because spike-specific TCR depth and breadth did not differ between schedules. Trial participants were enrolled by age into subgroups of 18-55, 56-69 and 70-plus years, and approximately 150, 30 and 60 TCR-sequenced participants, respectively, were included in these subgroups. A total of 240 or so trial participants underwent TCR sequencing, of whom 207 had received two doses of AZD1222 and about 26 had received two doses of the MenACWY control vaccine.

Note on this clone: What antigen it recognizes has not been identified. No much larger clonotype is one base removed from it; base qualities were not supplied.

General findings and caveats noted by the study authors: Spike-specific TCR breadth and depth rose significantly after two AZD1222 doses compared with day 0 and with MenACWY recipients. Participants were mostly white British and included more females than males, and it was suggested by the authors that clonal diversity may have been underestimated. Epitopes outside the regions mutated in the B.1.351 and B.1.1.7 variants were reportedly recognized by nearly half of the unique spike-specific TCRs. The whole spike protein was spanned by vaccine-associated CD4 TCRs, and dominant responses were seen in regions 160-218 and 743-854. The 56-69-year group was small, and its depth increase did not reach significance, likely because of low power. Conclusions about previously exposed vaccinees are limited, since just six AZD1222 recipients were seropositive for SARS-CoV-2 at baseline. No day 14 peak-response samples were available, so repertoires were characterized only after the peak T cell response.

The CDR3 regions of human TCRbeta chains were analyzed by immunosequencing. The authors' pipeline ran thus. Repertoire TCRs were checked for matches against a reference library of SARS-CoV-2-specific TCRs that had been generated using the MIRA antigen-specificity platform. Breadth meant the fraction of unique TCRs that were SARS-CoV-2-associated, whereas depth meant the fraction of total T cells that were SARS-CoV-2-associated. Using the MIRA data, each spike-specific TCR was assigned both to the spike region to which the TCR was reactive and to a CD4 or CD8 class. Log10-transformed breadth and depth values were compared by one-way ANOVA with Sidak's multiple comparisons tests. Sourced from immuneACCESS, this table was stored by TCRdb with only in-frame sequences that have V and J called. A share of the clones is absent; for the studies checked, an unresolved V gene accounts for under half, and the remainder has no known explanation. V, J and clone size reflect that table, while D and trimming were determined from the DNA. This sample lists around 130,000 clones; 88% were detected once. 7.5% to 8% of the sample belongs to the ten largest clones.

Spanning cysteine to phenylalanine, the CDR3 consists of 11 amino acids. CDR3 DNA only is kept here, 33 bases in frame from base 1. CDR1 and CDR2 were assigned from the germline V gene (reference sequence) as LGHDT and YNNKEL. V is shortened by 0 bases, J by 11 bases, and the region joining them spans 4 bases. This specimen's time point label, interpreted: baseline before first vaccination. The vaccinee samples were drawn from two UK trials, COV001 and COV002, one of which was a single-blind randomized controlled phase 2/3 trial testing AZD1222 (ChAdOx1 nCoV-19) in healthy adults. For TCRbeta chain sequencing, PBMC samples from trial participants were taken at day 0 and at day 28 after the second dose.

Here the sequenced sample was peripheral blood, taken on day 0 of AZD1222 vaccination. The chain links TRBV3-1 (or the pseudogene TRBV3-2) with TRBJ1-4; the D gene remains uncertain. This receptor was identified in an adult in good health. The CDR3 region reads CASSQEQKLFF. Read as DNA, the sequence is TGTGCCAGCAGCCAAGAACAGAAACTGTTTTTT.